This is a list of T cell receptor beta chains from one sample in a study of blood T cell repertoires in COVID-19. TCRdb keeps only in-frame clones here, not all; method: immunoSEQ multiplex PCR. Altogether hundreds of thousands of clones are present, approximately 90% being singletons, with the ten largest covering about 1.2%. Sequencing was done on a sample of PBMCs or T cells enriched from blood (not recorded which). The receptors shown here come from a woman between 35 and 50 years old with acute COVID-19. Each CDR3 is given without its conserved first and last residue.

v_gene: TRBV11-3
j_gene: TRBJ1-1
CDR3aa: ASRIWTGNTEAF

v_gene: TRBV15
j_gene: TRBJ2-7
CDR3aa: ATSRTSGTSGSYEQY

v_gene: TRBV5-4
j_gene: TRBJ1-4
CDR3aa: ASSAGGGNEKLF

v_gene: TRBV4-2
j_gene: TRBJ1-3
CDR3aa: ASRRGTVSGNTIY

v_gene: TRBV19
j_gene: TRBJ1-2
CDR3aa: ASSDFQIQVYGYT

v_gene: TRBV2
j_gene: TRBJ1-2
CDR3aa: ASSLQQGFGYGYT

v_gene: TRBV19
j_gene: TRBJ1-5
CDR3aa: ASSMLTGGGQPQH

v_gene: TRBV19
j_gene: TRBJ2-1
CDR3aa: ASRGAPLNEQF

v_gene: TRBV30
j_gene: TRBJ1-2
CDR3aa: AWRGTVSARGYT

v_gene: TRBV12-2
j_gene: TRBJ1-4
CDR3aa: ASRQIDRAEPGHRCLGEKLF

v_gene: TRBV7-8
j_gene: TRBJ2-7
CDR3aa: ASSLAGIYEQY

v_gene: TRBV14
j_gene: TRBJ2-1
CDR3aa: ASSQFTSSGRVDEQF

v_gene: TRBV11-2
j_gene: TRBJ2-3
CDR3aa: ASSLGEASGRMQY

v_gene: TRBV7-9
j_gene: TRBJ1-2
CDR3aa: ASSGQGGDGYT

v_gene: TRBV29-1
j_gene: TRBJ1-1
CDR3aa: SVHRVPNTEAF

v_gene: TRBV5-5
j_gene: TRBJ2-3
CDR3aa: ASSSQGAGDTQY

v_gene: TRBV12-3/TRBV12-4
j_gene: TRBJ1-6
CDR3aa: ASSLLIGSPLH

v_gene: TRBV30
j_gene: TRBJ1-1
CDR3aa: ACIKRIRNTEAF

v_gene: TRBV30
j_gene: TRBJ1-2
CDR3aa: AWSTNNNYGYT

v_gene: TRBV28
j_gene: TRBJ1-4
CDR3aa: ASGGTPPNEKLF

v_gene: TRBV7-9
j_gene: TRBJ1-1
CDR3aa: ASSKGFRGYTEAF

v_gene: TRBV5-5
j_gene: TRBJ1-5
CDR3aa: ASSSGGRHGQPQH

v_gene: TRBV7-8
j_gene: TRBJ1-1
CDR3aa: ATPPPGQANTEAF

v_gene: TRBV7-9
j_gene: TRBJ2-5
CDR3aa: ASSLNGAEETQY

v_gene: TRBV3-1/TRBV3-2
j_gene: TRBJ2-7
CDR3aa: ASSPSWLAGSYEQY

v_gene: TRBV27
j_gene: TRBJ2-1
CDR3aa: ASDKGGWREGRNEQF

v_gene: TRBV7-9
j_gene: TRBJ2-7
CDR3aa: ASSPRGGVEQY

v_gene: TRBV30
j_gene: TRBJ2-7
CDR3aa: AWERGTSRQY

v_gene: TRBV3-1/TRBV3-2
j_gene: TRBJ1-4
CDR3aa: ASSRPDTGNEKLF

v_gene: TRBV19
j_gene: TRBJ1-2
CDR3aa: ASSPRPGQGVGGYT

v_gene: TRBV10-3
j_gene: TRBJ1-2
CDR3aa: AILRGQGGYT

v_gene: TRBV9
j_gene: TRBJ1-4
CDR3aa: ASSSGQLNEKLF

v_gene: TRBV18
j_gene: TRBJ1-2
CDR3aa: ASSIRDREEGT

v_gene: TRBV24-1
j_gene: TRBJ2-1
CDR3aa: ATSDLAGTGVYNEQF

v_gene: TRBV4-1
j_gene: TRBJ2-5
CDR3aa: ASSHRTFEETQY

v_gene: TRBV10-3
j_gene: TRBJ1-1
CDR3aa: AISLQSNTEAF

v_gene: TRBV7-9
j_gene: TRBJ1-3
CDR3aa: ASSGQHRGVGNTIY

v_gene: TRBV27
j_gene: TRBJ2-1
CDR3aa: ASSLSLGDRGSDNEQF

v_gene: TRBV28
j_gene: TRBJ2-3
CDR3aa: ASSPLLAGVSDTQY

v_gene: TRBV6-9
j_gene: TRBJ1-5
CDR3aa: ASNFHRVYGQPQH

v_gene: TRBV28
j_gene: TRBJ1-4
CDR3aa: ASGGTGGTLEKLF

v_gene: TRBV6-6
j_gene: TRBJ1-1
CDR3aa: ASSPLGRGLMNTEAF

v_gene: TRBV7-9
j_gene: TRBJ2-3
CDR3aa: ASSFSGPGGDTQY

v_gene: TRBV28
j_gene: TRBJ1-5
CDR3aa: ASSSGQEDQPQH